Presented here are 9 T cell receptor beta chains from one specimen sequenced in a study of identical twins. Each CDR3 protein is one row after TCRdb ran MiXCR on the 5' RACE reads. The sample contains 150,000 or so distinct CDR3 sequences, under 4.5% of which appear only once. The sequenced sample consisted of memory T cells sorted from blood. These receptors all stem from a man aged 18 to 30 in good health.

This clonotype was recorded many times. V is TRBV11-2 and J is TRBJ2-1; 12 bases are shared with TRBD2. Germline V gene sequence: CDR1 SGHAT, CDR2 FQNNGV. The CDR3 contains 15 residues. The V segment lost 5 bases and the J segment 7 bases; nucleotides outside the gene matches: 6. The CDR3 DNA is TGTGCCAGCAGCCCGGCTAGCGGGAGGGGGAATGAGCAGTTCTTC. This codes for CASSPASGRGNEQFF.

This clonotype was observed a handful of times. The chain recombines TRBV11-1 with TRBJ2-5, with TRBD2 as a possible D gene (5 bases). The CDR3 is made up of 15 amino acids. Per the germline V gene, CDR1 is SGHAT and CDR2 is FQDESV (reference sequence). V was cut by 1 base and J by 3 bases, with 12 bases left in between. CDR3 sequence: CASSLGFLGEETQYF. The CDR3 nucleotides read TGTGCCAGCAGCTTAGGGTTCCTGGGAGAAGAGACCCAGTACTTC.

The CDR3 reads CAVNRGSRTDTQYF. The CDR3 nucleotides are TGTGCCGTAAACAGGGGATCTCGGACAGATACGCAGTATTTT. V gene TRBV2 combines with J gene TRBJ2-3; 7 bases fit TRBD1. CDR1 and CDR2 from the germline V gene are SNHLY and FYNNEI. The CDR3 covers 14 residues. J lost 3 bases, V lost 11 bases, and 11 bases had no gene match.

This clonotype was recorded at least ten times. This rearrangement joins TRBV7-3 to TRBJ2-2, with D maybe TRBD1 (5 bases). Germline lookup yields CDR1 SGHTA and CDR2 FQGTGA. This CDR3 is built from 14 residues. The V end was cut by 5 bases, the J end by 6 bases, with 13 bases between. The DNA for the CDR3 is TGTGCCAGCAGCCGCTCCGGACAAGCCGGGGAGCTGTTTTTT. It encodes CASSRSGQAGELFF. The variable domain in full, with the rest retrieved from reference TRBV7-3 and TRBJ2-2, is GAGVSQTPSNKVTEKGKYVELRCDPISGHTALYWYRQSLGQGPEFLIYFQGTGAADDSGLPNDRFFAVRPEGSVSTLKIQRTERGDSAVYLCASSRSGQAGELFFGEGSRLTVL.

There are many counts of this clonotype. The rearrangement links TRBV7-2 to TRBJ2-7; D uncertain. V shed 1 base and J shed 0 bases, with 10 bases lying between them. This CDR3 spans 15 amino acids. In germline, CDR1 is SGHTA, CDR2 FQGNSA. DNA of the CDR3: TGTGCCAGCAGCTTAGAGGTTAAGAGCTCCTACGAGCAGTACTTC. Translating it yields CASSLEVKSSYEQYF.

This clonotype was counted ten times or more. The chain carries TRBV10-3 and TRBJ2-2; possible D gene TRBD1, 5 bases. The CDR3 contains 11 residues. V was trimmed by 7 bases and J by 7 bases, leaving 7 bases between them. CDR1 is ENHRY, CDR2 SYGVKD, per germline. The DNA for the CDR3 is TGTGCCATCATGCAGGGCGGGGAGCTGTTTTTT. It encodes CAIMQGGELFF.

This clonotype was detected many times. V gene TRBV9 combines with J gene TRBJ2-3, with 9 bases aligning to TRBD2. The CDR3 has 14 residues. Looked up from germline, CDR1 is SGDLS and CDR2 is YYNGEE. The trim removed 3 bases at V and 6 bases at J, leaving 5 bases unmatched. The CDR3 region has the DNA TGTGCCAGCAGCGAGCGGACTAGCGTGGATACGCAGTATTTT. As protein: CASSERTSVDTQYF.

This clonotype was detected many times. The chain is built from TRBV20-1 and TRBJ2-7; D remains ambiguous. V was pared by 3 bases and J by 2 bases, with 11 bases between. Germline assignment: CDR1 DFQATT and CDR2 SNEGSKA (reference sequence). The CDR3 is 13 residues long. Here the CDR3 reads CSARDGRTYEQYF. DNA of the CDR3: TGCAGTGCTAGGGACGGACGGACCTACGAGCAGTACTTC.

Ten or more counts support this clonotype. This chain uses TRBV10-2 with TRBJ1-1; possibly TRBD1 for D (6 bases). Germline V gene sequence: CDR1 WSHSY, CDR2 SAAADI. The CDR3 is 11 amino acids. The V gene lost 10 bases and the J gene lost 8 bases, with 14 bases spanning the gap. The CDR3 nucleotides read TGCGCCACCACACACAGGGAAGAAGCTTTCTTT. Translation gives CATTHREEAFF.